Listed below are T cell receptor beta chains from one sample, sequenced in a study of cytomegalovirus exposure and HLA in healthy donors. Only in-frame clones appear in the TCRdb table, and some are missing; sequencing was by immunoSEQ multiplex PCR. The table includes some 92,000 clones, 65% to 80% detected once. Sequences were obtained from PBMCs. These receptors all stem from a man aged 30 to 39 in good health and CMV-seronegative. Both conserved end residues are part of each CDR3. The order of the fields is CDR3 protein, V gene.

CDR3: CASSRGLYEQYF
V: TRBV27

CDR3: CASSLIFSGQGPGNTIYF
V: TRBV18

CDR3: CASVTGRDYEQYF
V: TRBV12-5

CDR3: CAISTGFDTEAFF
V: TRBV10-3

CDR3: CASSSTGQARFTEAFF
V: TRBV5-1

CDR3: CASTPDRASYGYTF
V: TRBV10-1

CDR3: CASSSIDRGWEQYF
V: TRBV11-3

CDR3: CASSVDNRGTEGYTF
V: TRBV9

CDR3: CASTHRTGELFF
V: TRBV5-5

CDR3: CASSLRRTSGGYNEQFF
V: TRBV27

CDR3: CASSLVGPTEPQHF
V: TRBV28

CDR3: CASSQVAGGAEKLFF
V: TRBV14

CDR3: CASSSVNTGELFF
V: TRBV27

CDR3: CASTSTGGSNQPQHF
V: TRBV6-6

CDR3: CASRPGQGNQPQHF
V: TRBV6-1

CDR3: CASSPTDNSPLHF
V: TRBV6-5

CDR3: CAISRQGEGTEAFF
V: TRBV10-3

CDR3: CASSNWTGIYEQYF
V: TRBV7-9

CDR3: CASSENRVQPQHF
V: TRBV6-1

CDR3: CASSLTSGAYNEQFF
V: TRBV7-2

CDR3: CASSATGTGVAPLHF
V: TRBV5-4

CDR3: CASSLGGQGPSNYGYTF
V: TRBV5-1

CDR3: CASSIPGSNQPQHF
V: TRBV19

CDR3: CATRTGGITDTQYF
V: TRBV6-5

CDR3: CASVEGQGFLYGYTF
V: TRBV2

CDR3: CASSLGSQAEAFF
V: TRBV28

CDR3: CASPPATKPGTYEQYF
V: TRBV21-1

CDR3: CASSVMSSGADTQYF
V: TRBV9

CDR3: CSVDGPGNTEAFF
V: TRBV29-1

CDR3: CASSPGTGGHEQYF
V: TRBV11-2

CDR3: CASRVEETQYF
V: TRBV19

CDR3: CASSLASGGARETQYF
V: TRBV13

CDR3: CASSLIAGGHNEQFF
V: TRBV5-1

CDR3: CASSFVSRNQPQHF
V: TRBV28

CDR3: CASSHDQQGLNGYTF
V: TRBV7-9

CDR3: CASFTGMIGAEAFF
V: TRBV27

CDR3: CASSLGGIQTNEKLFF
V: TRBV5-4

CDR3: CASSHTVGDGGSGANVLTF
V: TRBV4-2

CDR3: CASSVRDRVGENTEAFF
V: TRBV5-1

CDR3: CASSLGHNNSPLHF
V: TRBV7-3

CDR3: CAWGGVGYSNQPQHF
V: TRBV30

CDR3: CATSPSGSFYEQYF
V: TRBV10-3

CDR3: CASSIGASPYGYTF
V: TRBV6-1

CDR3: CATHSPTYNSPLHF
V: TRBV28

CDR3: CASSLTGDKTQYF
V: TRBV28